The sequence of this T cell receptor beta chain was determined in a study of blood T cell repertoires in COVID-19 (dated by TCRdb to 2020 to 2022). Notes on the research overall: Samples covering the acute and convalescent phases of COVID-19 were provided by collaborators in the United States, Italy and Spain. The material from the prospective study consisted of cDNA or gDNA derived from T cells, B-cell-depleted T cells, or PBMCs. Deeply sampled blood TCRbeta repertoires from subjects exposed to, actively infected with, or recovered from COVID-19 were included in the dataset. The repertoires were released in a freely available public database intended as a resource for research on the immune response to SARS-CoV-2. Samples came from the ongoing ImmuneRACE study (first 160 participants) plus 1,254 subjects from 6 global collaborators. Nearly every sample came with metadata listing a de-identified subject ID, COVID-19 status, age in years and sex. Where available, HLA class I and class II types were obtained from metadata supplied by the sample provider rather than from assay-based typing.

The collaborating institutions used their own protocols to collect whole blood in K2EDTA tubes. For TCRbeta analysis, collaborators shipped samples as frozen whole blood, isolated PBMCs, or DNA extracted from either of those sample types. Findings and caveats that apply to the study as a whole: How much clinical and demographic metadata was included differed by source and by participant, and the metadata was provided uncurated.

TCRbeta CDR3 regions were amplified from genomic DNA by means of the immunoSEQ Assay, a bias-controlled multiplex PCR. As for the original processing: The number of nucleated cells in each sample was estimated by amplification of reference gene primers within the assay. To quantify the absolute abundance of each unique TCRbeta CDR3 rearrangement, sequence reads were collapsed and filtered. For each sample, productive Simpson clonality was calculated as the square root of Simpson's diversity index over productive rearrangements. Drawn from immuneACCESS, this table holds only the in-frame rearrangements with V and J called that TCRdb kept. Clones are partly lost; checked studies trace under half to an unresolved V gene and leave the rest unexplained. That table furnishes V, J and clone size, whereas the DNA furnished D and trimming. The sample table contains roughly 380,000 clones; only one count was recorded for over 65% of them. The top ten hold about 1% of the sample.

Germline trimming amounts to 1 base on V and 10 bases on J, with 0 as the count of junction bases outside the gene matches. CDR1 LGHDT and CDR2 YNNKEL were looked up in the germline V gene (reference sequence). Its CDR3 holds 11 amino acids, cysteine through phenylalanine. Only the CDR3 portion is preserved as DNA: 33 bases, with reading frame beginning at the first base. Concerning this clone: Its specific antigen is unknown. Base qualities are not at hand, and no much larger clone is one base apart.

Sample: peripheral blood. The sequence links TRBV3-1 (or the pseudogene TRBV3-2) to TRBJ1-1; 7 central bases correspond to TRBD1. This TCR was sampled from a human donor with acute or convalescent COVID-19. The donor label of this sample is uncertain. CDR3 sequence: CASSQAGGAFF. The nucleotides are TGTGCCAGCAGCCAAGCAGGGGGAGCTTTCTTT.